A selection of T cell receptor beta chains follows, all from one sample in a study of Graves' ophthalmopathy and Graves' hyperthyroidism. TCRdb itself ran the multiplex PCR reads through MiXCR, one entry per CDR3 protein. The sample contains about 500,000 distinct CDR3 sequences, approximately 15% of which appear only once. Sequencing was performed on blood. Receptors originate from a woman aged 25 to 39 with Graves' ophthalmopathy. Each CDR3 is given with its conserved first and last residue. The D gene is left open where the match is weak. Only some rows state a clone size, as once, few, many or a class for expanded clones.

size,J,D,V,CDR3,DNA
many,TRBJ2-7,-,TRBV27,CASSSSAVWGEQYF,TGTGCCAGCTCCTCCTCTGCGGTATGGGGCGAGCAGTACTTC
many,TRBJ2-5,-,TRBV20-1,CSARDRERAYTLQETQYF,TGCAGTGCTAGAGATAGGGAGCGGGCTTATACCCTTCAAGAGACCCAGTACTTC
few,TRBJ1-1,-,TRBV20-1,CSAAPNRGIVTEAFF,TGCAGTGCTGCCCCTAATCGGGGCATCGTCACTGAAGCTTTCTTT
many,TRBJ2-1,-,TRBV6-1,CASSKIQVLVLDEQFF,TGTGCCAGCAGTAAAATACAGGTTTTGGTGCTCGATGAGCAGTTCTTC
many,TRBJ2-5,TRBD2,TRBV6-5,CASSRTSGSETQYF,TGTGCCAGCAGCCGGACTAGCGGGAGCGAGACCCAGTACTTC
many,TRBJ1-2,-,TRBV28,CASSFPTGNYGYTF,TGTGCCAGCAGTTTCCCAACAGGGAACTATGGCTACACCTTC
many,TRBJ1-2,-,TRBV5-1,CASSLISYEGYTF,TGCGCCAGCAGCTTGATAAGCTATGAGGGCTACACCTTC
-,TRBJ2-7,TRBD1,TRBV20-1,CSAKGQVSYEQYF,TGCAGTGCTAAGGGACAGGTATCATACGAGCAGTACTTC
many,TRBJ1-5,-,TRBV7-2,CASSLGGEFNQPQHF,TGTGCCAGCAGCTTAGGAGGGGAGTTTAACCAGCCCCAGCATTTT
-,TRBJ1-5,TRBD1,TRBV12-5,CASGFGTGPRSNQPRHF,TGTGCTAGTGGTTTCGGGACAGGGCCCCGAAGCAATCAGCCCCGGCATTTT
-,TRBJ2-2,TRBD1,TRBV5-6,CASSLGQGRDTGELFF,TGTGCCAGCAGCTTGGGACAGGGTAGAGACACCGGGGAGCTGTTTTTT
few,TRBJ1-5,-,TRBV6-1,CASSPGGVIQPQHF,TGTGCCAGCAGCCCGGGGGGGGTGATTCAGCCCCAGCATTTT
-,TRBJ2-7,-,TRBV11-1,CASSPSPWRGSSYKQYF,TGTGCCAGCAGCCCCTCCCCATGGCGGGGAAGCTCCTACAAGCAGTACTTC
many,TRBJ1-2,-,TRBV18,CASSPPGRANYGYTF,TGTGCCAGCTCACCACCGGGCAGGGCTAACTATGGCTACACCTTC
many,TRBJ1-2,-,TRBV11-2,CASSPIQGPNYGYTF,TGTGCCAGCAGCCCCATCCAGGGCCCAAACTATGGCTACACCTTC
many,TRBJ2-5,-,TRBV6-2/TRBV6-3,CASNRGGNQETQYF,TGTGCCAGCAATAGGGGGGGCAATCAAGAGACCCAGTACTTC
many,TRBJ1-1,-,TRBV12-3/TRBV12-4,CASSLGDADTEAFF,TGTGCCAGCAGTTTAGGGGACGCCGACACTGAAGCTTTCTTT
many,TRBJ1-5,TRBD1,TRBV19,CASSPDRFSDYSNQPQHF,TGTGCCAGTAGCCCGGACAGGTTTTCCGACTATAGCAATCAGCCCCAGCATTTT
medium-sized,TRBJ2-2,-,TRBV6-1,CASSEGDTGELFF,TGTGCCAGCAGTGAAGGGGACACCGGGGAGCTGTTTTTT
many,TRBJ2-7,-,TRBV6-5,CASSYFNRIGDEQYF,TGTGCCAGCAGTTACTTTAACAGGATAGGAGACGAGCAGTACTTC
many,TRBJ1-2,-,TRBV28,CASGSANYGYTF,TGTGCCAGCGGTAGTGCTAACTATGGCTACACCTTC
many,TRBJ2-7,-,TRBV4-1,CASSHLGDEQYF,TGCGCCAGCAGCCATTTAGGGGACGAGCAGTACTTC
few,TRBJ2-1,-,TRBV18,CASSLRQYNEQFF,TGTGCCAGCTCACTCCGACAGTACAATGAGCAGTTCTTC
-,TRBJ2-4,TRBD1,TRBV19,CASSPTRTGIAKNIQYF,TGTGCCAGTAGTCCGACCAGGACAGGGATAGCCAAAAACATTCAGTACTTC
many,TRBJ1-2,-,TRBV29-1,CSVETSPEGYTF,TGCAGCGTTGAAACGAGTCCGGAGGGCTACACCTTC
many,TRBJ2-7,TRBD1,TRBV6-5,CASSYSPQGVYEQYF,TGTGCCAGCAGTTACTCCCCCCAGGGGGTCTACGAGCAGTACTTC
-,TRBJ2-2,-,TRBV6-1,CASSRGARGTGELFF,TGTGCCAGCAGTCGGGGGGCGCGAGGCACCGGGGAGCTGTTTTTT
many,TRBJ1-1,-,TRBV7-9,CASMGSSNTEAFF,TGTGCCAGCATGGGTAGCTCTAACACTGAAGCTTTCTTT
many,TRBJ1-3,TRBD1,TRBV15,CATSRYRGQTGNTIYF,TGTGCCACCAGCAGATACAGGGGGCAAACTGGAAACACCATATATTTT
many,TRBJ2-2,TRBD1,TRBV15,CASGQDRTGELFF,TGTGCCTCCGGACAGGATAGGACCGGGGAGCTGTTTTTT
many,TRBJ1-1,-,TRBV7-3,CASSLTLNSEAFF,TGTGCCAGCAGCTTAACGTTGAACTCTGAAGCTTTCTTT
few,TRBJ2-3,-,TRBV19,CASSIDPPGLFTDTQYF,TGTGCCAGTAGTATCGATCCGCCGGGATTGTTCACAGATACGCAGTATTTT
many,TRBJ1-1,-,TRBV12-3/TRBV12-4,CASSFRAAAEAFF,TGTGCCAGCAGTTTCCGGGCTGCGGCTGAAGCTTTCTTT
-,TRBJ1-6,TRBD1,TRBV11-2,CASSLGRTGGVNSHLHF,TGTGCCAGCAGCTTAGGACGGACAGGGGGCGTGAATTCACACCTCCACTTT
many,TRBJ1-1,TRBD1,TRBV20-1,CSASPTGENTEAFF,TGCAGTGCTTCCCCGACAGGGGAGAACACTGAAGCTTTCTTT
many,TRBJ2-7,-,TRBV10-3,CAISDLGPHEQYF,TGTGCCATCAGTGATCTGGGGCCCCACGAGCAGTACTTC
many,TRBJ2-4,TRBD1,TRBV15,CATSRDRQGTNIQYF,TGTGCCACCAGCAGAGATAGACAGGGTACGAACATTCAGTACTTC
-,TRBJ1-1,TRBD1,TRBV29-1,CSQNRQGARNTEAFF,TGCAGCCAAAATAGACAGGGGGCTCGGAACACTGAAGCTTTCTTT
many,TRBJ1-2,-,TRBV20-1,CSARDIDKYGYTF,TGCAGTGCTAGAGATATAGACAAGTATGGCTACACCTTC
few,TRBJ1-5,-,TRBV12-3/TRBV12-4,CASSLSAGADQPQHF,TGTGCCAGCAGTTTATCTGCAGGGGCCGATCAGCCCCAGCATTTT
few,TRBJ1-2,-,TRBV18,CASSPTGNNYGYTF,TGTGCCAGCTCACCAACAGGGAATAACTATGGCTACACCTTC
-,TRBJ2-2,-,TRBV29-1,CSVAFRGYTGELFF,TGCAGCGTTGCATTTAGGGGGTACACCGGGGAGCTGTTTTTT
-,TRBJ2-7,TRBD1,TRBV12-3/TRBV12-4,CASSNWDRLDEQYF,TGTGCCAGCAGTAACTGGGACAGACTGGACGAGCAGTACTTC
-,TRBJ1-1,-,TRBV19,CASSTVGSTEAFF,TGTGCCAGTAGCACCGTGGGTAGTACTGAAGCTTTCTTT
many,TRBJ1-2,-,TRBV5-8,CASSRSLEYTF,TGTGCCAGCAGCCGGAGCTTAGAGTACACCTTC
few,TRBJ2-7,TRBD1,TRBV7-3,CASSLTGQDSYEQYF,TGTGCCAGCAGCCTAACGGGACAGGACTCCTACGAGCAGTACTTC
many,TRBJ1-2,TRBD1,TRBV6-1,CASRGQGGNYGYTF,TGTGCCAGCAGGGGACAGGGGGGTAACTATGGCTACACCTTC
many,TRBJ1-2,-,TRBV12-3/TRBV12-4,CASNLWGINYGYTF,TGTGCCAGCAACCTCTGGGGGATTAACTATGGCTACACCTTC
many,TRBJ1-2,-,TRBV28,CASSMTPYGYTF,TGTGCCAGCAGTATGACACCCTATGGCTACACCTTC
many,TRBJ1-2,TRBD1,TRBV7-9,CASSLLSDRGNGYTF,TGTGCCAGCAGCCTACTTTCGGACAGGGGAAATGGCTACACCTTC
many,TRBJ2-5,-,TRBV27,CATRAFLLQGETQYF,TGTGCCACCCGGGCCTTTTTATTACAGGGTGAGACCCAGTACTTC
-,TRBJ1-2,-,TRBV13,CASSSPPGLYGYTF,TGTGCCAGCAGCTCCCCCCCAGGGCTTTATGGCTACACCTTC
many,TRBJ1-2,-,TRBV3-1,CASSPTGRTNYGYTF,TGTGCCAGCAGCCCCACGGGACGGACGAACTATGGCTACACCTTC
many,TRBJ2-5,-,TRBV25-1,CASSDSRVLLRGETQYF,TGTGCCAGCAGTGATAGCCGGGTCTTATTAAGGGGAGAGACCCAGTACTTC
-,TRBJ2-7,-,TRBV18,CASSPPAGRTYEQYF,TGTGCCAGCTCACCACCGGCGGGACGGACCTACGAGCAGTACTTC
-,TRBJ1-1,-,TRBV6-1,CASRMTRNTEAFF,TGTGCCAGCAGGATGACGAGGAACACTGAAGCTTTCTTT
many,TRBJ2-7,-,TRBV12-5,CASAPDSPGEQYF,TGTGCTAGTGCGCCGGACTCTCCGGGCGAGCAGTACTTC
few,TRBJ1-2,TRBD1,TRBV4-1,CASSHSNSIFDRDYGYTF,TGCGCCAGCAGCCATTCCAATTCAATCTTTGACAGGGACTACGGCTACACCTTC
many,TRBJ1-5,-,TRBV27,CASRSGFGNQPQHF,TGTGCCAGCAGGTCAGGGTTCGGCAATCAGCCCCAGCATTTT